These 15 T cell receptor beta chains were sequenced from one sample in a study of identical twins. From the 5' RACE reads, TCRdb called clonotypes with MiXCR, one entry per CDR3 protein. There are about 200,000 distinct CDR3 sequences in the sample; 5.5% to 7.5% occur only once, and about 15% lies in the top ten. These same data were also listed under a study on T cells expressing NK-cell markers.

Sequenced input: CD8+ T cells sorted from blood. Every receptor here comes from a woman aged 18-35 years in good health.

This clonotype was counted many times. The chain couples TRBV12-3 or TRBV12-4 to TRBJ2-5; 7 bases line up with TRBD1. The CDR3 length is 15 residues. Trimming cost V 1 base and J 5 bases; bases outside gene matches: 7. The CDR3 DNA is TGTGCCAGCAGTTTAGAGGGGGACAGAGTGGAGACCCAGTACTTC. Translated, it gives CASSLEGDRVETQYF.

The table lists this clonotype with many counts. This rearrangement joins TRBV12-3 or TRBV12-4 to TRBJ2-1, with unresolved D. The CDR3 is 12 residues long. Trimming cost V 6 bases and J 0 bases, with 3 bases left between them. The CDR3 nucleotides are TGTGCCAGCAGGAGCTCCTACAATGAGCAGTTCTTC. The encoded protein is CASRSSYNEQFF.

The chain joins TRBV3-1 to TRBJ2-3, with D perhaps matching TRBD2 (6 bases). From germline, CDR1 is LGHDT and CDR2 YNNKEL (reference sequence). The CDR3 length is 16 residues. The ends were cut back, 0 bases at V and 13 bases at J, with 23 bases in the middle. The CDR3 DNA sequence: TGTGCCAGCAGCCAAGACCCAAACACCTTGGCGGGGTGGGAGTATTTT. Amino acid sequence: CASSQDPNTLAGWEYF.

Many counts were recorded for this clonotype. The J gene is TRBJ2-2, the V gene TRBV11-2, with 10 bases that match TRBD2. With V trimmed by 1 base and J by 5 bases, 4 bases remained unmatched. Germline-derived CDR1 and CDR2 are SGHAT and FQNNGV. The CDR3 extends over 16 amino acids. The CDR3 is CASSLGGLARTGELFF. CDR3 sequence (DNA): TGTGCCAGCAGCTTAGGGGGACTAGCGCGGACCGGGGAGCTGTTTTTT.

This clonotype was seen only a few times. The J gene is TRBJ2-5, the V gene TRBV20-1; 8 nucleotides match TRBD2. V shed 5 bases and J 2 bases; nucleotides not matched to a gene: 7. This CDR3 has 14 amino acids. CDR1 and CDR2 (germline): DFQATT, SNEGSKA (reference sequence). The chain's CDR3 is CSALGGTRQETQYF. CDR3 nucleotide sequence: TGCAGTGCTCTAGGCGGGACTAGACAAGAGACCCAGTACTTC.

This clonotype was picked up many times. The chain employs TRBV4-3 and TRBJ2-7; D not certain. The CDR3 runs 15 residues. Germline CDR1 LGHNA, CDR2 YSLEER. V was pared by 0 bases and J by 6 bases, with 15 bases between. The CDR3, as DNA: TGCGCCAGCAGCCAAGAACCGGGCTACGCTGGCGAGCAGTACTTC. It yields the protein CASSQEPGYAGEQYF.

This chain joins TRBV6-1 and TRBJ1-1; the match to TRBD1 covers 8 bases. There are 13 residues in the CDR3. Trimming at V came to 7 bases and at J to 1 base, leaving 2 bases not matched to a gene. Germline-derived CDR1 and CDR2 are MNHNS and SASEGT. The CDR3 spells CASKGQANTEAFF. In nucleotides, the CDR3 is TGTGCCAGCAAGGGACAGGCGAACACTGAAGCTTTCTTT.

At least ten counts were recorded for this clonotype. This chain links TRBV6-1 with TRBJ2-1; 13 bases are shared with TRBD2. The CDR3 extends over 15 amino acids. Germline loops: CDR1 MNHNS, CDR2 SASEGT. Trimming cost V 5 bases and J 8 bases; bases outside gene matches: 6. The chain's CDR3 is CASSKTSGRRDEQFF. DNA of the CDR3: TGTGCCAGCAGTAAGACTAGCGGGAGGAGGGATGAGCAGTTCTTC.

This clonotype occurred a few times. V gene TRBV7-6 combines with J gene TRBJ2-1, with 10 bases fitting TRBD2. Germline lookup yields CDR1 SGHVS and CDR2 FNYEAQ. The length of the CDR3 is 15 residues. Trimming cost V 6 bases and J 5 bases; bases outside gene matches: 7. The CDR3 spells CASSRTSGHHNEQFF. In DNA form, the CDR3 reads TGTGCCAGCAGTCGGACTAGCGGACACCACAATGAGCAGTTCTTC.

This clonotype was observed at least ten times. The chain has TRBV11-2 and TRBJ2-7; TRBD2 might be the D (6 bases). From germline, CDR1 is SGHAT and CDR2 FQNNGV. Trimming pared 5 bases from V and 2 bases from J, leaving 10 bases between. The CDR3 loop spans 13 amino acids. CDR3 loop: CASSPGLTYEQYF. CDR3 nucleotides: TGTGCCAGCAGCCCGGGACTTACCTACGAGCAGTACTTC.

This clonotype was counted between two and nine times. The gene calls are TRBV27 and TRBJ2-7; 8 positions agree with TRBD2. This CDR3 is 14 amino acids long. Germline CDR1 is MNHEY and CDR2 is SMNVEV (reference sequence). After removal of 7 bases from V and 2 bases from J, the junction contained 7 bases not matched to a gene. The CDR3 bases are TGTGCCAGCATTTCGAACGGGAGGGCCTACGAGCAGTACTTC. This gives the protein CASISNGRAYEQYF.

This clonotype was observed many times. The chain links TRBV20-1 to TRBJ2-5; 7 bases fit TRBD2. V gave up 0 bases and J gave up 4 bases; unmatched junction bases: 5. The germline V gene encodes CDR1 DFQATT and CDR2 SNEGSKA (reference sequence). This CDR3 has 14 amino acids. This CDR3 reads CSARDGRAGETQYF. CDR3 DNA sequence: TGCAGTGCTAGAGATGGGAGGGCGGGAGAGACCCAGTACTTC.

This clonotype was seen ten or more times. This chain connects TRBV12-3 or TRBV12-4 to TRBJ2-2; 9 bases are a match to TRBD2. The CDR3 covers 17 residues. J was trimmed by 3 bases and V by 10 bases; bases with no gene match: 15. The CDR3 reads CATGGTSPNIDTGELFF. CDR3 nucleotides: TGTGCCACAGGGGGGACTAGCCCTAACATTGACACCGGGGAGCTGTTTTTT.

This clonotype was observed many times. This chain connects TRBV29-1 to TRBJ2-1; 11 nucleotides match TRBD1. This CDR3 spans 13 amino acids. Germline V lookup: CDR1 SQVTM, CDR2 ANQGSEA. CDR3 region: CSTGTGGTNEQFF. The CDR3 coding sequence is TGCAGTACGGGGACAGGGGGGACCAATGAGCAGTTCTTC.

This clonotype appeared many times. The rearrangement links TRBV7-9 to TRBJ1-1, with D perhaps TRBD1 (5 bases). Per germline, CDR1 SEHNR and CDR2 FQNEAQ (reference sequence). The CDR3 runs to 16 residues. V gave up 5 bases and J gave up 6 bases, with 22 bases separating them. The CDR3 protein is CASSPGVRELLAEAFF. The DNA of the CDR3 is TGTGCCAGCAGCCCGGGGGTGAGGGAGTTGCTGGCTGAAGCTTTCTTT.